This T cell receptor beta chain derives from a study of T cell responses to AZD1222 COVID-19 vaccine. The repertoire was sequenced with immunoSEQ multiplex PCR; TCRdb's copy has only in-frame clones and lacks some. The data hold around 270,000 clones, with 90% to 95% observed a single time. The ends lost 7 bases at V and 9 bases at J; junction bases unmatched: 11. The CDR3 runs 15 residues. Germline V gene lookup returns CDR1 SNHLY and CDR2 FYNNEI. In its sample, this clone was seen a few times. The J gene is TRBJ2-5, the V gene TRBV2, with 13 bases matching TRBD2. Sequenced here: peripheral blood, sampled 28 days after the second AZD1222 dose. This TCR derives from an adult who received the AZD1222 COVID-19 vaccine. CDR3 amino acids: CASKGLAGPRGAQYF. In nucleotides, the CDR3 is TGTGCCAGCAAGGGACTAGCGGGGCCGCGCGGGGCCCAGTACTTC.